This T cell receptor (beta chain) was found in a study of blood T cells in healthy people across ages (dated by TCRdb to about 2015). Looking at the study overall: Template switching captured roughly one uniquely barcoded TCR beta cDNA molecule per two T cells in model experiments. Age-related changes in TCR beta repertoire diversity were measured in the study by deep sequencing normalized with unique cDNA molecular identifiers. Donors were grouped into four age groups: young (average approximately 16 years), middle-aged (around 39), aged (about 60) and long-lived (around 82). To avoid experimental bias, donors of different ages were randomly spread across the sequencing lanes. Two additional independent replicas of 1 million unique cDNA reads from the same blood draw were analyzed for two donors (one aged 18 to 30 and one aged 80 or older).

From the cysteine up to the phenylalanine, the CDR3 has a length of 15 residues. Only the CDR3 region is kept as DNA, spanning 45 bases read in frame from base 1. The germline V gene provides CDR1 SGHTA and CDR2 FQGNSA. Here V drops 8 bases and J drops 4 bases, and the junction holds 10 bases not matched to any gene. Beyond this particular receptor, the publication reports: Compared with the aged group, the long-lived group had more naive CD4+ T cells, fewer expanded clones and increased TCR diversity, suggesting age selection. Since profiling was done on bulk unsorted PBMCs, naive and antigen-experienced compartments could not be conclusively compared. The CMV infection status of donors was not known, potentially confounding age-related changes in expanded clonotypes. There was a strong correlation between observed TCR beta diversity and the percentage of naive T cells measured by flow cytometry. Observed TCR beta diversity per million T cells fell roughly linearly with age, and a significant reduction was already apparent by age roughly 41. Estimates of total diversity based on one million sequenced T cells were regarded as lower bounds and as underestimates.

Donors were 40 or so systemically healthy Caucasian individuals from Russia aged roughly 6 to 90 years. Approximately 11 milliliters of peripheral blood were drawn from each donor into EDTA-treated Vacutainer tubes. Ficoll-Paque density-gradient centrifugation was used to isolate PBMCs, with at least 6.5 million per sample. Trizol reagent was used to extract total RNA from the PBMCs, yielding at least 5.5 micrograms per sample. For every donor, flow cytometry on a PBMC aliquot measured the percentage of naive CD45RAhigh/CD27high T cells. The table lists this clonotype with a few counts. The antigen this receptor binds is unknown. No qualities accompany the bases; no much larger clone lies one base away. Receptors were amplified or captured by 5' RACE. Data came from an Illumina HiSeq 2500. The second PCR ran for about 7 to 11 cycles and used a J-beta primer mix along with a sample-barcoded 5' primer. A template-switch 5' adaptor carrying 12 random nucleotides introduced a unique molecular identifier onto each TCR beta cDNA molecule. Each sample yielded at least 2.5 million CDR3-containing paired-end reads. First-strand cDNA synthesis was performed from all RNA using the Mint cDNA synthesis kit, with priming by a TRBC-specific oligonucleotide. After uracil-DNA glycosylase treatment, a first 18-cycle PCR used universal primers M1SS and BC2_uni_R on all cDNA. As for the authors' bioinformatics: For normalization, 1 million high-quality reads, each with a distinct molecular identifier, were randomly selected from each sample. Instead of being binned into consensus sequences, reads with shared molecular identifiers were discarded. CDR3 identification, clonotype clustering and error correction used MiTCR with a Q25 quality threshold and the strictest error-elimination algorithm. A nonparametric unseen species model with Euler transformation was used to estimate lower-bound total TCR beta diversity. In TCRdb, the public reads were trimmed at Q25 with fastp and aligned with MiXCR, with productive beta chains retained. Entries that share a CDR3 protein sequence are merged under the most common genes and DNA. These V and J calls are TCRdb output, not the study's own analysis. A total of 1.5 million to 2 million distinct CDR3 sequences appear in this sample, around 35% of them only once. The ten largest make up about 11% of the sample.

Sequencing input: blood. The sequence joins TRBV7-2 to TRBJ2-1, and 8 junctional nucleotides match TRBD2. The TCR originated in a woman in her 30s in good health. The CDR3 in this case is CASWGSGKPYNEQFF. The nucleotide sequence reads as follows: TGTGCCAGCTGGGGTAGCGGGAAGCCGTACAATGAGCAGTTCTTC.